These 22 T cell receptor beta chains originate from one sample sequenced in a study of CD8 T cells in ankylosing spondylitis. Each CDR3 protein gets one entry after TCRdb re-called the 5' RACE reads with MiXCR. This table holds hundreds of thousands of distinct CDR3 sequences, less than 9.5% found once. Sequenced: blood, either unsorted or a sorted T cell fraction (not recorded which). The receptors come from a female donor with ankylosing spondylitis or in good health (not recorded which).

This clonotype occurred many times. The chain recombines TRBV6-2 or TRBV6-3 with TRBJ2-1; 12 bases map to TRBD2. Germline assignment: CDR1 MNHEY and CDR2 SVGEGT. The CDR3 covers 15 residues. The junction had 5 bases not matched to a gene; V was cut back by 4 bases and J by 7 bases. The CDR3 reads CASSLTSGSRNEQFF. The CDR3 DNA follows: TGTGCCAGCAGTTTGACTAGCGGGAGTCGAAATGAGCAGTTCTTC.

This clonotype showed up many times. The V and J genes are TRBV27 and TRBJ1-2; D perhaps matches TRBD1 (5 bases). CDR3 length equals 14 residues. From germline, CDR1 is MNHEY and CDR2 SMNVEV (reference sequence). V lost 5 bases to trimming and J lost 5 bases, with 15 bases between them. CDR3 amino acids: CASSPDRELYGYTF. CDR3 coding DNA: TGTGCCAGCAGTCCAGACAGAGAATTATATGGCTACACCTTC.

A single count supports this clonotype. The V call is TRBV6-2 or TRBV6-3, the J call TRBJ1-1; D is uncertain. Germline V gene data show CDR1 as MNHEY and CDR2 as SVGEGT. V was pared by 6 bases and J by 0 bases, with 14 bases between. The CDR3 has 15 residues. The CDR3 DNA follows: TGTGCCAGCAGCCTCCGGAGGGTCCTGAACACTGAAGCTTTCTTT. Protein product: CASSLRRVLNTEAFF.

This clonotype was counted at least ten times. The chain joins TRBV6-2 or TRBV6-3 to TRBJ1-5; a possible D gene is TRBD1 (5 bases). The CDR3 totals 17 residues. Germline CDR1 is MNHEY and CDR2 is SVGEGT. V was cut by 5 bases and J by 0 bases, with 17 bases left in between. The CDR3 here is CASSPPGPPFSNQPQHF. The CDR3 DNA is TGTGCCAGCAGTCCACCGGGACCTCCATTTAGCAATCAGCCCCAGCATTTT.

This clonotype was observed at least ten times. The chain recombines TRBV12-3 or TRBV12-4 with TRBJ2-5; no clear D. V lost 6 bases to trimming and J lost 5 bases, with 10 bases between them. The CDR3 contains 12 residues. This CDR3 is CASSETYETQYF. CDR3 DNA sequence: TGTGCCAGCAGCGAAACCTATGAGACCCAGTACTTC.

This clonotype was seen ten or more times. J is TRBJ1-5 and V is TRBV24-1; no clear D gene. Per germline, CDR1 KGHDR and CDR2 SFDVKD. V was shortened by 6 bases and J by 5 bases, with 10 bases between the two germline ends. This CDR3 is 13 amino acids long. The CDR3 region has the DNA TGTGCCACCAGTCAAGGGTGGGATCAGCCCCAGCATTTT. Amino acids: CATSQGWDQPQHF.

This clonotype was counted ten times or more. The V gene is TRBV6-5, the J gene TRBJ2-7; possible D gene TRBD1, 6 bases. This CDR3 contains 14 residues. Germline lookup yields CDR1 MNHEY and CDR2 SVGAGI. V shed 2 bases and J shed 0 bases, with 8 bases lying between them. The chain's CDR3 is CASSYRDISYEQYF. CDR3 coding DNA: TGTGCCAGCAGTTACCGGGACATCTCCTACGAGCAGTACTTC.

This clonotype was recorded many times. The chain carries TRBV3-1 and TRBJ1-2; possible D gene TRBD1, 6 bases. Between the trimmed V and J ends, which lost 7 bases and 7 bases, there was a span of 19 bases. This CDR3 comprises 14 residues. Germline V lookup: CDR1 LGHDT, CDR2 YNNKEL (reference sequence). As DNA, the CDR3 is TGTGCCAGCAAGGGGGAGGGGTTTTTACGTGGCTACACCTTC. Translated, it gives CASKGEGFLRGYTF.

The chain couples TRBV7-2 to TRBJ2-1; tentatively, D is TRBD1 (5 bases). This CDR3 comprises 15 residues. Between the trimmed V and J ends, which lost 4 bases and 4 bases, there was a span of 14 bases. Looked up from germline, CDR1 is SGHTA and CDR2 is FQGNSA. The CDR3, as DNA: TGTGCCAGCAGCTCCAGGGAAGCTACATACAATGAGCAGTTCTTC. Translation: CASSSREATYNEQFF.

This clonotype was seen ten or more times. The chain carries TRBV3-1 and TRBJ2-7; TRBD1 matches at 11 bases. The germline V gene has CDR1 LGHDT and CDR2 YNNKEL (reference sequence). Trimming removed 1 base from V and 7 bases from J; junction bases left unmatched: 6. The CDR3 spans 15 residues. CDR3 loop: CASSQAGTGGGEQYF. CDR3 in DNA: TGTGCCAGCAGCCAAGCCGGGACAGGGGGTGGGGAGCAGTACTTC.

This clonotype was counted many times. The chain has TRBV6-1 and TRBJ2-6; D is possibly TRBD1 (5 bases). Germline CDR1 is MNHNS and CDR2 is SASEGT. The CDR3 sequence is 16 residues long. V lost 6 bases to trimming and J lost 0 bases, with 12 bases between them. In DNA form, the CDR3 reads TGTGCCAGCAGCATTACAGGCCTCTCTGGGGCCAACGTCCTGACTTTC. Its translation: CASSITGLSGANVLTF.

CDR3 in DNA: TGTGCCAGCAGCTTGAGAGGACTAGACGAGACCCAGTACTTC. As protein: CASSLRGLDETQYF. The rearrangement uses TRBV5-6 and TRBJ2-5; TRBD2 matches at 7 bases. Germline V CDR1 and CDR2: SGHDT, YYEEEE. Germline trimming cut 1 base from V and 5 bases from J; bases unmatched to any gene: 5. The CDR3 contains 14 residues.

Ten or more counts support this clonotype. The chain employs TRBV7-2 and TRBJ2-3, with 10 bases identical to TRBD2. CDR1 is SGHTA, CDR2 FQGNSA, per germline. V dropped 6 bases and J dropped 5; count of bases not matched to a gene: 8. The CDR3 has 15 residues. The chain's CDR3 is CASSGASGSGDTQYF. CDR3 DNA sequence: TGTGCCAGCAGTGGGGCTAGCGGGAGTGGAGATACGCAGTATTTT.

This clonotype was counted many times. CDR3 sequence reads: CAAAGGPLNTQYF. The CDR3 nucleotides read TGTGCCGCGGCGGGAGGGCCGTTGAATACGCAGTATTTT. The chain is built from TRBV12-3 or TRBV12-4 and TRBJ2-3, with 9 positions matching TRBD2. V lost 11 bases, J lost 7 bases, and 10 bases stayed unmatched. This CDR3 region has 13 residues.

In this sample, this clonotype turned up many times. The chain employs TRBV5-5 and TRBJ2-1; D not certain. Germline V gene data show CDR1 as SGHKS and CDR2 as YYEKEE (reference sequence). The CDR3 is 12 amino acids. V lost 0 bases and J lost 12, with 10 bases in between. As DNA, the CDR3 is TGTGCCAGCAGCTTGGCAGCTGTTCCGCAGTTCTTC. It yields the protein CASSLAAVPQFF.

This clonotype was seen repeatedly, ten times or more. CDR3: CASSRGSRNEQFF. The CDR3, as DNA: TGTGCCAGCAGCCGCGGGAGTAGGAATGAGCAGTTCTTC. V is TRBV28 and J is TRBJ2-1; TRBD2 matches 7 bases. The V segment lost 6 bases and the J segment 7 bases; nucleotides outside the gene matches: 6. This CDR3 region has 13 residues. Germline CDR1 is MDHEN and CDR2 is SYDVKM.

This clonotype was observed a handful of times. The chain couples TRBV2 to TRBJ2-2; D unresolved. This CDR3 region has 14 residues. Per germline, CDR1 SNHLY and CDR2 FYNNEI. The ends were cut back, 6 bases at V and 1 base at J, with 9 bases in the middle. For the CDR3, the DNA is TGTGCCAGCAGCGCCGGCCAGAACACCGGGGAGCTGTTTTTT. Residues: CASSAGQNTGELFF.

This clonotype was seen many times. This chain joins TRBV4-3 and TRBJ2-1; the D call may be TRBD1 or TRBD2 (6 bases each). This CDR3 spans 14 amino acids. V lost 4 bases, J lost 9 bases, and 16 bases lay in between. Germline V gene data show CDR1 as LGHNA and CDR2 as YSLEER. The CDR3: CASSPFRGPGEQFF. CDR3 nucleotide sequence: TGCGCCAGCAGCCCTTTCCGGGGGCCTGGTGAGCAGTTCTTC.

This clonotype was seen a few times. The chain combines TRBV7-2 with TRBJ2-5, with 7 positions matching TRBD1. The germline V gene has CDR1 SGHTA and CDR2 FQGNSA. V lost 8 bases to trimming and J lost 5 bases; unmatched junction nucleotides: 5. The CDR3 spans 12 residues. The CDR3 protein is CASQTGWETQYF. The CDR3, as DNA: TGTGCCAGCCAGACAGGGTGGGAGACCCAGTACTTC.

This clonotype was seen repeatedly, ten times or more. The chain carries TRBV30 and TRBJ1-2; D might be TRBD1 (6 bases). V lost 2 bases to trimming and J lost 7 bases, with 20 bases between them. This CDR3 contains 15 residues. CDR1 is GTSNPN and CDR2 is SVGIG in the germline V gene (reference sequence). CDR3 sequence: CAWSTLYRARVGYTF. CDR3 sequence (DNA): TGTGCCTGGAGTACTCTTTACAGGGCGCGGGTTGGCTACACCTTC.

This clonotype was detected a few times. This chain links TRBV20-1 with TRBJ2-1, with a weak D call TRBD1 (5 bases). This CDR3 contains 13 residues. Trimming pared 1 base from V and 1 base from J, leaving 5 bases between. The germline gives CDR1 DFQATT, CDR2 SNEGSKA (reference sequence). In nucleotides, the CDR3 is TGCAGTGCTAGAGGACAGTCCTACAATGAGCAGTTCTTC. Its translation is CSARGQSYNEQFF.

This clonotype was detected a few times. This chain links TRBV7-2 with TRBJ2-1; D not resolved. CDR3 length: 14 residues. V shed 4 bases and J shed 3 bases, with 10 bases lying between them. From germline, CDR1 is SGHTA and CDR2 FQGNSA. CDR3 DNA: TGTGCCAGCAGCTCCCGGACCTTCTACAATGAGCAGTTCTTC. Translated: CASSSRTFYNEQFF.